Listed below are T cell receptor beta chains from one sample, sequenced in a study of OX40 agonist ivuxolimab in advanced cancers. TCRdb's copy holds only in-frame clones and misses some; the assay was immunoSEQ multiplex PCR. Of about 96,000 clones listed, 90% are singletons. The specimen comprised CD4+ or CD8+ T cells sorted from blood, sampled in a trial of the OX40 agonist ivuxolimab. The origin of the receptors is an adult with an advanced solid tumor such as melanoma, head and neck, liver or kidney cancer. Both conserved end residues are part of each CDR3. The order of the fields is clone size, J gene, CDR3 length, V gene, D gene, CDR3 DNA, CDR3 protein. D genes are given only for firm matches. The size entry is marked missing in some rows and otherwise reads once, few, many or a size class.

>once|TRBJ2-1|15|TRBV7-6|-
TGTGCCAGCAGCTCCCGACTAGGAATGATCAATGAGCAGTTCTTC
CASSSRLGMINEQFF
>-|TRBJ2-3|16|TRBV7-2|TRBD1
TGTGCCAGCAGCCTGGGGACAGACTATAGGGCAGATACGCAGTATTTT
CASSLGTDYRADTQYF
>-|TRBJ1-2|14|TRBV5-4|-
TGTGCCAGCAGCCCCGGGGGGGGCAACTATGGCTACACCTTC
CASSPGGGNYGYTF
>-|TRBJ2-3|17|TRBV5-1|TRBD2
TGCGCCAGCAGCTTGGTACTAGCGGGAGGGAATCAGGATACGCAGTATTTT
CASSLVLAGGNQDTQYF
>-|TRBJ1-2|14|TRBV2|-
TGTGCCAGCAGTGGTAACAGGGCAAACTATGGCTACACCTTC
CASSGNRANYGYTF
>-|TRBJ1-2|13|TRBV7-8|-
TGTGCCAGCAGCCGACTAACAAACTATGGCTACACCTTC
CASSRLTNYGYTF
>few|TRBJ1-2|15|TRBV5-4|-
TGTGCCAGCAGCCCGACCCAGGAGTCCGTCTATGGCTACACCTTC
CASSPTQESVYGYTF
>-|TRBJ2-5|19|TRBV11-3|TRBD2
TGTGCCAGCAGTCGAACGGGTGGACTAGCGGGAGGGCCTCGCGAGACCCAGTACTTC
CASSRTGGLAGGPRETQYF
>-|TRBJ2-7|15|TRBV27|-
TGTGCCAGCAGTAGCCCTGGGGGCACGAGGTACGAGCAGTACTTC
CASSSPGGTRYEQYF
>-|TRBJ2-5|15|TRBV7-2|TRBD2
TGTGCCAGCAGCGTCACTAGCGGGAGAGGAGAGACCCAGTACTTC
CASSVTSGRGETQYF
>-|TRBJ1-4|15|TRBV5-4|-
TGTGCCAGCAGCTTGTCCGGGAGGGGGGATGAAAAACTGTTTTTT
CASSLSGRGDEKLFF
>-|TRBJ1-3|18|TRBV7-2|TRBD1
TGTGCCAGCCGAAGGGACAGGGGGCCCGCCACTCTGGGAAACACCATATATTTT
CASRRDRGPATLGNTIYF
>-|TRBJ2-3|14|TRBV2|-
TGTGCCAGCATGCTCCTGATAAACACAGATACGCAGTATTTT
CASMLLINTDTQYF
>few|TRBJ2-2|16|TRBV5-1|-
TGCGCCAGCAGCTTGGATCAGGGATGGAACACCGGGGAGCTGTTTTTT
CASSLDQGWNTGELFF
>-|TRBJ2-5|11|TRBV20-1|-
TGCAGTGCTAGTAAACAGGAGACCCAGTACTTC
CSASKQETQYF
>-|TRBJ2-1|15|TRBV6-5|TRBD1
TGTGCCAGCGAACACGACAGGGACAGCTACAATGAGCAGTTCTTC
CASEHDRDSYNEQFF
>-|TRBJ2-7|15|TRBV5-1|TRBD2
TGCGCCAGCAGCCCTTTAGCGGGAGACGTCTACGAGCAGTACTTC
CASSPLAGDVYEQYF
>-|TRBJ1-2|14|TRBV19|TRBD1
TGTGCCAGTAGTATTACAGGGGGCGGTGGTGGCTACACCTTC
CASSITGGGGGYTF
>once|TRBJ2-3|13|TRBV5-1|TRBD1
TGCGCCAGCAGAATGGGACAGACAGATACGCAGTATTTT
CASRMGQTDTQYF
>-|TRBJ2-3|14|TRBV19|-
TGTGCCAGTAGTTCAACAGTTACCACAGATACGCAGTATTTT
CASSSTVTTDTQYF
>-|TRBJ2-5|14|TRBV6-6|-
TGTGCCAGCACCGCCCCAGGGTATCCAGAGACCCAGTACTTC
CASTAPGYPETQYF
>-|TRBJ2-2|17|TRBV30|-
TGTGCCTGCGGAGTAGGGAGTAGACTCCCTGGCACCGGGGAGCTGTTTTTT
CACGVGSRLPGTGELFF
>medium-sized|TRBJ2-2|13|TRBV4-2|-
TGTGCCAGCAGCCAAGACCGGGGCGGGGAGCTGTTTTTT
CASSQDRGGELFF
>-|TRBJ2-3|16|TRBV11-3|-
TGTGCCAGCAGCTTAGGTTCGGGGCTTAGCACAGATACGCAGTATTTT
CASSLGSGLSTDTQYF
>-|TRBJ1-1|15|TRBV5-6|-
TGTGCCAGCAGCTTGCGGGGGCCGGGTGACACTGAAGCTTTCTTT
CASSLRGPGDTEAFF
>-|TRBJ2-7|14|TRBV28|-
TGTGCCAGCAGTACTTCCGGGGGTCCCTACGAGCAGTACTTC
CASSTSGGPYEQYF
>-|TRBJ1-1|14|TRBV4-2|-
TGTGCCAGCAGCCTACAGGGTGTTGGGACTGAAGCTTTCTTT
CASSLQGVGTEAFF
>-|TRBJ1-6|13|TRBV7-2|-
TGTGCCAGCAGCGAAGGAGGGCAGTGGCCCCTCCACTTT
CASSEGGQWPLHF
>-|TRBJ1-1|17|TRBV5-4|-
TGTGCCAGCAGCGCCGTCGCCCTGCAGGGAGCGAACACTGAAGCTTTCTTT
CASSAVALQGANTEAFF
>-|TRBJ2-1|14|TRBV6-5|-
TGTGCCACCACCTGGGAGCTAGCTGACAATGAGCAGTTCTTC
CATTWELADNEQFF
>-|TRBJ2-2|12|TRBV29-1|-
TGCAGCTTCAGTAGGGGATTTGGGGAGCTGTTTTTT
CSFSRGFGELFF
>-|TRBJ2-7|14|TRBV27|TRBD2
TGTGCCAGCGGGCAAGCGGGAGGACCCTACGAGCAGTACTTC
CASGQAGGPYEQYF
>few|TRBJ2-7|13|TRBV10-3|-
TGTGCCATCAGGCCAACAGCGTCCTACGAGCAGTACTTC
CAIRPTASYEQYF
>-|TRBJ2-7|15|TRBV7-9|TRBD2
TGTGCCAGCAGCTTCGGACTAGCGGGAGTCGACGAGCAGTACTTC
CASSFGLAGVDEQYF
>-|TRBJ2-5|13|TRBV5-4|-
TGTGCCTATAATCCTACAGGGCGGGAGACCCAGTACTTC
CAYNPTGRETQYF
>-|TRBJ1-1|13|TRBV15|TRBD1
TGTGCCACCAGCAACCGACAGGGTCCTGAAGCTTTCTTT
CATSNRQGPEAFF
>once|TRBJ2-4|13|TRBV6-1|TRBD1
TGTGCCAGCAGTACCGACAGGGGGAACATTCAGTACTTC
CASSTDRGNIQYF
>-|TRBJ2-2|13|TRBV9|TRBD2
TGTGCCAGCGGGGGGGAGGTCACCGGGGAGCTGTTTTTT
CASGGEVTGELFF
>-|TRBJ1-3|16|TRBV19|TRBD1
TGTGCCAGTAGTCCCCGTAGGACAGGCTACGGAAACACCATATATTTT
CASSPRRTGYGNTIYF
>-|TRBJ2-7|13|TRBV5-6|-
TGTGCCAGCAGCTTGGTGGGAAGAGGCGAGCAGTACTTC
CASSLVGRGEQYF
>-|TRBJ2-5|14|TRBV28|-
TGTGCCAGCAGTGTATCTACTATCAGAGAGACCCAGTACTTC
CASSVSTIRETQYF
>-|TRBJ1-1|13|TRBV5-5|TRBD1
TGTGCCAGCAGCCTGACAGGGGACACTGAAGCTTTCTTT
CASSLTGDTEAFF
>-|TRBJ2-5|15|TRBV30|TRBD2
TGTGCCTGGGACCGACTAGCGGGCGGTTACGCGACCCAGTACTTC
CAWDRLAGGYATQYF
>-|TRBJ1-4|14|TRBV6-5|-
TGTGCCAGCAGGAAGGGGTATAGGAATGAAAAACTGTTTTTT
CASRKGYRNEKLFF
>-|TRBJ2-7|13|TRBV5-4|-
TGTGCCAGCAGCTTGCAAGGGGCCTACGAGCAGTACTTC
CASSLQGAYEQYF
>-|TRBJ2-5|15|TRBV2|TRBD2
TGTGCCAGCAGCCCGAATCGAGCGGGGTCAGAGACCCAGTACTTC
CASSPNRAGSETQYF
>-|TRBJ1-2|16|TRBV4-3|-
TGCGCCAGCAGCCAAGACAGGGGTTTTTATAACTATGGCTACACCTTC
CASSQDRGFYNYGYTF
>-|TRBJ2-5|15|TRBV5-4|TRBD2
TGTGCCAGCAGCGGGATAGCGGGAGGACAAGAGACCCAGTACTTC
CASSGIAGGQETQYF
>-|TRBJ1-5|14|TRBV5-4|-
TGTGCCAGCAGCTCACTTTCCGAGAATCAGCCCCAGCATTTT
CASSSLSENQPQHF
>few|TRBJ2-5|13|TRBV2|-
TGTGCCAGCAAAGGTCGGGCTCTCAAGGCCCAGTACTTC
CASKGRALKAQYF
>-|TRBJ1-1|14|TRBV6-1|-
TGTGCCAGCAGCTCAGGGATTGGATACACTGAAGCTTTCTTT
CASSSGIGYTEAFF
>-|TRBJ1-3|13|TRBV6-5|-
TGTGCCAGCAGCCGGAGTAGGAGAAACACCATATATTTT
CASSRSRRNTIYF
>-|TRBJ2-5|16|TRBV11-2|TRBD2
TGTGCCAGCAGCTTATTTGGGGCTAGCGGCCAAGAGACCCAGTACTTC
CASSLFGASGQETQYF
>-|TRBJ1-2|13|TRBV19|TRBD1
TGTGCCAGTTCGGACAGGGCTAACTATGGCTACACCTTC
CASSDRANYGYTF
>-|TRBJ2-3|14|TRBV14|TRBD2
TGTGCCAGCAGCCGAGCGGGAGTAAGAGATACGCAGTATTTT
CASSRAGVRDTQYF